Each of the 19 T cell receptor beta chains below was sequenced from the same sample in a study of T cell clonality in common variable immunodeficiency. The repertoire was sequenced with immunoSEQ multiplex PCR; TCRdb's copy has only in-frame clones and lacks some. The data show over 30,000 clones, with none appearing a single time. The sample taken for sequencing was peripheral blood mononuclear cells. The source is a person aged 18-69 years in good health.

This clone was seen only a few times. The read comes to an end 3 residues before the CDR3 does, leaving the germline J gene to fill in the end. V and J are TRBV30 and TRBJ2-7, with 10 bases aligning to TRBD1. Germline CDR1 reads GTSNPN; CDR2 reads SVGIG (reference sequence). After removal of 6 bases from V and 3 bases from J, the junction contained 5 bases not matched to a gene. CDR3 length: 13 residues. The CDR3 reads CACPGTGVYEQYF. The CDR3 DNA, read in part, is TGTGCCTGCCCTGGGACAGGGGTCTACGAG.

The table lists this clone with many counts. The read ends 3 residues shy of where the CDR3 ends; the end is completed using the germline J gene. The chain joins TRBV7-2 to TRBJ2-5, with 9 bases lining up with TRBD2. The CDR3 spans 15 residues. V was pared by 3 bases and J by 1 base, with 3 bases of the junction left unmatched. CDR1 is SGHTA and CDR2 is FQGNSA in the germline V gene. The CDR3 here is CASSFSGGPQETQYF. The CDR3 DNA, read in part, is TGTGCCAGCAGCTTTAGCGGGGGCCCCCAAGAGACC.

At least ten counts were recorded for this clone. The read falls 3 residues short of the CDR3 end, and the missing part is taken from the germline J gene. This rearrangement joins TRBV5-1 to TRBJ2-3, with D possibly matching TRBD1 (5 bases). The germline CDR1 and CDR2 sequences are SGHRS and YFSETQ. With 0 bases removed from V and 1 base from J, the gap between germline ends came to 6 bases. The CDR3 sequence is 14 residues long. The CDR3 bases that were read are TGCGCCAGCAGCTTGGAACAGGGCACAGATACG. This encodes CASSLEQGTDT. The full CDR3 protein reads CASSLEQGTDTQYF. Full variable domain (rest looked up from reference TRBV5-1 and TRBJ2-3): KAGVTQTPRYLIKTRGQQVTLSCSPISGHRSVSWYQQTPGQGLQFLFEYFSETQRNKGNFPGRFSGRQFSNSRSEMNVSTLELGDSALYLCASSLEQGTDTQYFGPGTRLTVL.

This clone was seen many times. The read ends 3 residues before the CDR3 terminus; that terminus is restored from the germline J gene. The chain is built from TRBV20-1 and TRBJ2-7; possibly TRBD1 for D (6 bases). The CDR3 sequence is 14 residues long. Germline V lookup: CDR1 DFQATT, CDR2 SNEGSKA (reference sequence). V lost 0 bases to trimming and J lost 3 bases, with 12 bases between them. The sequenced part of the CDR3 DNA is TGCAGTGCTAGAGATCGTACAGGGCGCTACGAG. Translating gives CSARDRTGRYE. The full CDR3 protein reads CSARDRTGRYEQYF.

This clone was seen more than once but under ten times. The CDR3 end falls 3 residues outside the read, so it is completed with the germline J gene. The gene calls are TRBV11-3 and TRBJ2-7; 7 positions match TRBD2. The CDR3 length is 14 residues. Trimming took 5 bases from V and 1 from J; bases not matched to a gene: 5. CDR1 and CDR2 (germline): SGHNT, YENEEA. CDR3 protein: CASSPREGSYEQYF. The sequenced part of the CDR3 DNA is TGTGCCAGCAGCCCCAGGGAGGGATCCTACGAG.

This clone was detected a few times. The sequenced part of the CDR3 DNA is TGTGCCAGCTCACTCGGGACAGGGGGGACTGAA. It encodes CASSLGTGGTE. The whole CDR3 is CASSLGTGGTEAFF. This chain connects TRBV18 to TRBJ1-1, with 11 bases that match TRBD1. The read terminates 3 residues ahead of where the CDR3 ends, so the germline J gene completes it. The CDR3 is made up of 14 amino acids. Germline CDR1 reads KGHSH; CDR2 reads LQKENI. The V segment lost 4 bases and the J segment 5 bases; nucleotides outside the gene matches: 3. Full variable domain (outside the CDR3, taken from reference TRBV18 and TRBJ1-1): NAGVMQNPRHLVRRRGQEARLRCSPMKGHSHVYWYRQLPEEGLKFMVYLQKENIIDESGMPKERFSAEFPKEGPSILRIQQVVRGDSAAYFCASSLGTGGTEAFFGQGTRLTVV.

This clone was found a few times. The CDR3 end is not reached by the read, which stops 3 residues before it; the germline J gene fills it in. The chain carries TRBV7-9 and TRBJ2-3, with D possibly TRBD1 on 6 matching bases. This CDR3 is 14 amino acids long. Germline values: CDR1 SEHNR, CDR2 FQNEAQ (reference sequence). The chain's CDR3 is CASSLAQGQETQYF. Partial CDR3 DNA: TGTGCCAGCAGCTTAGCGCAGGGGCAAGAGACG.

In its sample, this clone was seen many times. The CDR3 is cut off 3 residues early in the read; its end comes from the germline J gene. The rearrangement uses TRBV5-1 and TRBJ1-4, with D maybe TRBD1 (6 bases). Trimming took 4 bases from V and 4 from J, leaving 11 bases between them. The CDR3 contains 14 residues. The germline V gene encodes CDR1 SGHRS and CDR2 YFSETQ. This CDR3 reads CASSAGTLNEKLFF. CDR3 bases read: TGCGCCAGCAGCGCCGGGACACTTAATGAAAAA.

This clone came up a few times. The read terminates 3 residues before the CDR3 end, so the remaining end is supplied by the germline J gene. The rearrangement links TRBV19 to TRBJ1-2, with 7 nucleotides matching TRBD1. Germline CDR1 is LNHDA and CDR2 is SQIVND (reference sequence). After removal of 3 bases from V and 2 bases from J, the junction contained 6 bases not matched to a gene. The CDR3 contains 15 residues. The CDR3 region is CASSMLQGVNYGYTF. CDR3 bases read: TGTGCCAGTAGTATGTTGCAGGGGGTGAACTATGGC.

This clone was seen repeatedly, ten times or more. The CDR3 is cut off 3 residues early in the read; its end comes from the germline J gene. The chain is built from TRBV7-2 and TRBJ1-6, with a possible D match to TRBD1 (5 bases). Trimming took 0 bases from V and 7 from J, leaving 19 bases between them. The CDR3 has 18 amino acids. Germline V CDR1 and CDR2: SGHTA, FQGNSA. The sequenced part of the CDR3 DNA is TGTGCCAGCAGCTTAGCGCTATTGGTAGGGGCCGAAAATTCACCC. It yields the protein CASSLALLVGAENSP. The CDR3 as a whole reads CASSLALLVGAENSPLHF. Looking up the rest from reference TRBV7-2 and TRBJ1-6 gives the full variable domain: GAGVSQSPSNKVTEKGKDVELRCDPISGHTALYWYRQSLGQGLEFLIYFQGNSAPDKSGLPSDRFSAERTGGSVSTLTIQRTQQEDSAVYLCASSLALLVGAENSPLHFGNGTRLTVT.

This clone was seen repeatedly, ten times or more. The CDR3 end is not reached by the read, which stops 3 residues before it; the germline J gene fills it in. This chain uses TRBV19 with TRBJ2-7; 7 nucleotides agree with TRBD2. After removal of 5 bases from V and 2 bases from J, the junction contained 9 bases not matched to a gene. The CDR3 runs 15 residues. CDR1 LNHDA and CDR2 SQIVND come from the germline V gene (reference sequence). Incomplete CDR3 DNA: TGTGCCAGTAGTGCGGGAGTGGCGGCCACCTACGAG. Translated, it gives CASSAGVAATYE. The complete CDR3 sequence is CASSAGVAATYEQYF.

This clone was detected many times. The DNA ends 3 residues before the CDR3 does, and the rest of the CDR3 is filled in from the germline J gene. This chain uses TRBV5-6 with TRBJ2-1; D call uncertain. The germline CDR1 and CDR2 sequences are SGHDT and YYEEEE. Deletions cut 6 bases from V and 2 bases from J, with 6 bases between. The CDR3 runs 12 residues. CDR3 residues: CASISAYNEQFF. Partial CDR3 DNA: TGTGCCAGCATCAGCGCCTACAATGAG.

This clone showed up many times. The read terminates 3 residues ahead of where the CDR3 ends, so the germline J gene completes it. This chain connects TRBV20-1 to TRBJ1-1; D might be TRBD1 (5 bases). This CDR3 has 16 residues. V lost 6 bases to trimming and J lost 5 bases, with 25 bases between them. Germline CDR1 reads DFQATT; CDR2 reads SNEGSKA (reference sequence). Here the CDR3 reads CSARKQVTKEGTEAFF. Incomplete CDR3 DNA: TGCAGTGCCCGCAAACAGGTAACCAAGGAAGGGACTGAA.

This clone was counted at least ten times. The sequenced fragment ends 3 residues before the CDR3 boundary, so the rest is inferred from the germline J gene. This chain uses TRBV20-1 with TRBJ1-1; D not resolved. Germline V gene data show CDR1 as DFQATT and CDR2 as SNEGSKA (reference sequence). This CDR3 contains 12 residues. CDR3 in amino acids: CSLGGPNTEAFF. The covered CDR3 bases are TGCAGCCTGGGCGGGCCGAACACTGAA.

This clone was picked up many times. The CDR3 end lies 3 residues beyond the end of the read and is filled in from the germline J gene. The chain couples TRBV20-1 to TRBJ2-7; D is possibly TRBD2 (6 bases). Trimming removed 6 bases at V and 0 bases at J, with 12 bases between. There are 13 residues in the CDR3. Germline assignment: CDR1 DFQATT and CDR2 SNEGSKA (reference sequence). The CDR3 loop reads CSAGGLYSYEQYF. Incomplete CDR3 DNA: TGCAGTGCCGGGGGACTCTACTCCTACGAG.

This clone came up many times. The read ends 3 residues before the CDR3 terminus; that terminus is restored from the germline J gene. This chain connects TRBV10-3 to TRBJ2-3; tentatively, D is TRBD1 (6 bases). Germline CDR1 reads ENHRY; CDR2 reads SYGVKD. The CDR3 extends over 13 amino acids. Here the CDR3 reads CAISGTEQETQYF. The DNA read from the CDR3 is TGTGCCATCAGTGGGACAGAACAAGAGACG.

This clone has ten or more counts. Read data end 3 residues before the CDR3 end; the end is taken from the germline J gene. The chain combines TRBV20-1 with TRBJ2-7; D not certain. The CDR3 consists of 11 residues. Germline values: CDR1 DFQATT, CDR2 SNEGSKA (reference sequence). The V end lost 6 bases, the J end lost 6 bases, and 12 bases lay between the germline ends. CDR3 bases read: TGCAGTGCAGGAGACATTTTCGAG. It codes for CSAGDIFE. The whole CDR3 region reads CSAGDIFEQYF.

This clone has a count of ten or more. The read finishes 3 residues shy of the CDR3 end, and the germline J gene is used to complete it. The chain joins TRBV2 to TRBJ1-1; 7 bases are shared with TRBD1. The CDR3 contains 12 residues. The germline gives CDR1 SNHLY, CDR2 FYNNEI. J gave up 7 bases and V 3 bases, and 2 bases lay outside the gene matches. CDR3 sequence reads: CASSDWDSEAFF. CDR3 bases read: TGTGCCAGCAGTGATTGGGACAGTGAA.

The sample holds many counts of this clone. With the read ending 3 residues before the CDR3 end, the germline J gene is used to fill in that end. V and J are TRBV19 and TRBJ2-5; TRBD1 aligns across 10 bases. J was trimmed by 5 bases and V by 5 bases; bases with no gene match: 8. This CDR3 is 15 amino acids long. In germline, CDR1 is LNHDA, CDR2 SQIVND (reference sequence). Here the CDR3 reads CASSPSTGGGETQYF. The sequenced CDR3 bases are TGTGCCAGTAGTCCGTCGACAGGGGGCGGGGAGACC.